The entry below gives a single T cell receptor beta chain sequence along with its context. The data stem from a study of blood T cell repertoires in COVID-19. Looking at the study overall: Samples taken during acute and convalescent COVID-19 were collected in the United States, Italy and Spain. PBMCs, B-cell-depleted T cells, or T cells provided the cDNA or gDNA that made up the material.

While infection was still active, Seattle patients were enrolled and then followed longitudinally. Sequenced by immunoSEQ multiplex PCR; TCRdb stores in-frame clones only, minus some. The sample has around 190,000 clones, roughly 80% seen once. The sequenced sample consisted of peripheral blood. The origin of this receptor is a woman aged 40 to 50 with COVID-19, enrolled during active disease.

The CDR3 here is CASSERSRPDTQYF. In DNA form, the CDR3 reads TGCGCCAGCAGTGAAAGGAGTCGTCCAGATACGCAGTATTTT. The chain uses TRBV10-2 and TRBJ2-3; no clear D. CDR3 length: 14 amino acids. Germline V gene lookup returns CDR1 WSHSY and CDR2 SAAADI. V was shortened by 3 bases and J by 4 bases, with 11 bases between the two germline ends.